The 17 T cell receptor beta chains given below trace back to one sample, sequenced in a study of CD8+ T cells in alopecia areata. Once RNA had been extracted, it was reverse transcribed into cDNA to act as the sequencing template. Some clones are missing from TCRdb's copy, which holds only in-frame ones; the method was immunoSEQ multiplex PCR. The table lists 110,000 or so clones, roughly 68% of them singletons. The sequenced sample was CD4+ T cells sorted from blood. Receptors were obtained from a human donor in good health.

The gene calls are TRBV5-1 and TRBJ1-2; TRBD1 aligns across 8 bases. Per germline, CDR1 SGHRS and CDR2 YFSETQ. The CDR3 has 14 amino acids. After removal of 4 bases from V and 7 bases from J, the junction contained 9 bases not matched to a gene. The CDR3 protein is CASSPGGASLGYTF. The CDR3 bases are TGCGCCAGCAGCCCAGGGGGCGCTTCCCTTGGCTACACCTTC. The full variable domain, its missing parts supplied by reference TRBV5-1 and TRBJ1-2, is KAGVTQTPRYLIKTRGQQVTLSCSPISGHRSVSWYQQTPGQGLQFLFEYFSETQRNKGNFPGRFSGRQFSNSRSEMNVSTLELGDSALYLCASSPGGASLGYTFGSGTRLTVV.

The V gene is TRBV27, the J gene TRBJ2-3, with 8 bases fitting TRBD1. This CDR3 has 16 amino acids. Germline V CDR1 and CDR2: MNHEY, SMNVEV (reference sequence). Trimming at V came to 0 bases and at J to 1 base, leaving 3 bases not matched to a gene. The CDR3: CASSLSIQGGTDTQYF. The CDR3 DNA is TGTGCCAGCAGTTTATCCATACAGGGGGGCACAGATACGCAGTATTTT.

In its sample, this clone was seen once. The rearrangement uses TRBV11-2 and TRBJ1-2, with 10 bases aligning to TRBD1. CDR1 SGHAT and CDR2 FQNNGV come from the germline V gene. With 6 bases clipped from V and 2 bases from J, the junction kept 9 bases outside the gene matches. This CDR3 comprises 16 residues. The DNA of the CDR3 is TGTGCCAGCAGACTCCCGGGACAGGGGCGCAACTATGGCTACACCTTC. This encodes CASRLPGQGRNYGYTF.

The chain employs TRBV5-1 and TRBJ2-1, with D perhaps TRBD1 (6 bases). This CDR3 contains 16 residues. Per germline, CDR1 SGHRS and CDR2 YFSETQ. V lost 2 bases, J lost 1 base, and 13 bases lay in between. The DNA of the CDR3 is TGCGCCAGCAGCTTCTCGACAGGCCAGTCCTACAATGAGCAGTTCTTC. This translates into CASSFSTGQSYNEQFF.

The chain is built from TRBV25-1 and TRBJ1-2; D is perhaps TRBD1 (5 bases). The CDR3 spans 14 residues. The germline V gene encodes CDR1 MGHDK and CDR2 SYGVNS. Trimming took off 8 bases at V and 4 bases at J, with 17 bases between the two ends. The CDR3 nucleotides read TGTGCCAGCTGTTCCACCGTAGGGACCTATGGCTACACCTTC. As protein: CASCSTVGTYGYTF.

The gene calls are TRBV12-2 and TRBJ1-4; TRBD1 was called by the table and not checked on the DNA. TRBV12-2 is a documented pseudogene. CDR3 length: 20 residues. DNA for the CDR3: TGTGCAAGTCGCTTACCAAGCCTGACAGGTATTCAGTCAACTAATGAAAAACTGTTTTTT. It is translated as CASRLPSLTGIQSTNEKLFF.

This clone was counted only a few times. The chain combines TRBV27 with TRBJ1-2; 10 nucleotides agree with TRBD1. V was clipped by 7 bases and J by 7 bases; unmatched bases: 18. Germline V gives CDR1 MNHEY, CDR2 SMNVEV (reference sequence). The CDR3 length is 17 residues. The chain's CDR3 is CASTGLRDRGLFGGYTF. Here the CDR3 DNA reads TGTGCCAGCACAGGTCTCCGGGACAGGGGACTTTTCGGTGGCTACACCTTC.

A single count supports this clone. The J gene is TRBJ2-3, the V gene TRBV7-9; possible D gene TRBD2, 5 bases. CDR1 SEHNR and CDR2 FQNEAQ come from the germline V gene (reference sequence). V was clipped by 4 bases and J by 0 bases, with 14 bases between them. The CDR3 contains 16 residues. CDR3 amino acids: CASSSLRRASTDTQYF. The DNA of the CDR3 is TGTGCCAGCAGCTCACTAAGGCGGGCTAGCACAGATACGCAGTATTTT. The full variable domain, in which reference TRBV7-9 and TRBJ2-3 provide the parts outside the CDR3, is DTGVSQNPRHKITKRGQNVTFRCDPISEHNRLYWYRQTLGQGPEFLTYFQNEAQLEKSRLLSDRFSAERPKGSFSTLEIQRTEQGDSAMYLCASSSLRRASTDTQYFGPGTRLTVL.

This chain links TRBV25-1 with TRBJ2-7; D might be TRBD1 (5 bases). The CDR3 totals 13 residues. In germline, CDR1 is MGHDK, CDR2 SYGVNS. V gave up 4 bases and J gave up 6 bases, with 13 bases separating them. The CDR3 DNA sequence: TGTGCCAGCAGTGGACCCTCAGGGCGCGAGCAGTACTTC. It encodes CASSGPSGREQYF.

This clone showed up just a few times. V usage is TRBV10-3 and J usage is TRBJ1-2, with a possible D match to TRBD1 (5 bases). The CDR3 has 15 amino acids. V was trimmed by 5 bases and J by 4 bases, leaving 17 bases between them. The germline gives CDR1 ENHRY, CDR2 SYGVKD. The CDR3 reads CAISLDSGPGYGYTF. As DNA, the CDR3 is TGTGCCATCAGTCTCGATTCGGGGCCTGGCTATGGCTACACCTTC.

J is TRBJ1-2 and V is TRBV7-9, with 8 bases fitting TRBD1. Germline V gene data show CDR1 as SEHNR and CDR2 as FQNEAQ (reference sequence). Trimming removed 6 bases from V and 5 bases from J; junction bases left unmatched: 8. There are 14 residues in the CDR3. CDR3 in amino acids: CASRLDRDGYGYTF. DNA of the CDR3: TGTGCCAGCAGATTGGACAGGGATGGGTATGGCTACACCTTC.

The rearrangement joins TRBV30 to TRBJ2-1; TRBD2 might be the D (5 bases). V lost 3 bases and J lost 6, with 12 bases in between. CDR1 and CDR2 from the germline V gene are GTSNPN and SVGIG (reference sequence). The CDR3 totals 13 residues. The DNA of the CDR3 is TGTGCCTGGAGCCCAGACGAGGGCAATGAGCAGTTCTTC. Translating gives CAWSPDEGNEQFF.

V and J are TRBV5-6 and TRBJ2-1; 9 positions match TRBD1. The ends lost 5 bases at V and 5 bases at J; junction bases unmatched: 8. Germline V gene lookup returns CDR1 SGHDT and CDR2 YYEEEE. The CDR3 runs to 15 residues. The DNA for the CDR3 is TGTGCCAGCAGTCCAACAGGGGGCTGGGACAATGAGCAGTTCTTC. Amino acid sequence: CASSPTGGWDNEQFF. Combining the CDR3 with reference TRBV5-6 and TRBJ2-1 gives the whole variable domain DAGVTQSPTHLIKTRGQQVTLRCSPKSGHDTVSWYQQALGQGPQFIFQYYEEEERQRGNFPDRFSGHQFPNYSSELNVNALLLGDSALYLCASSPTGGWDNEQFFGPGTRLTVL.

This clone was seen more than once but under ten times. The gene calls are TRBV9 and TRBJ2-7; D not certain. Germline V CDR1 and CDR2: SGDLS, YYNGEE. Trimming pared 4 bases from V and 0 bases from J, leaving 11 bases between. CDR3 size: 14 residues. CDR3 residues: CASSPGLSSYEQYF. CDR3 nucleotides: TGTGCCAGCAGCCCTGGGCTGAGCTCCTACGAGCAGTACTTC. Looking up the rest from reference TRBV9 and TRBJ2-7 gives the full variable domain: DSGVTQTPKHLITATGQRVTLRCSPRSGDLSVYWYQQSLDQGLQFLIQYYNGEERAKGNILERFSAQQFPDLHSELNLSSLELGDSALYFCASSPGLSSYEQYFGPGTRLTVT.

A word on this clone: Other DNA variants within this sample encode the same CDR3. The gene calls are TRBV30 and TRBJ2-5, with D possibly matching TRBD1 (5 bases). CDR1 is GTSNPN, CDR2 SVGIG, per germline (reference sequence). The V end lost 0 bases, the J end lost 4 bases, and 6 bases lay between the germline ends. The length of the CDR3 is 12 residues. CDR3 protein: CAWSVRGETQYF. CDR3 coding DNA: TGTGCCTGGAGTGTTAGGGGAGAGACCCAGTACTTC.

This clone was counted once. The chain is built from TRBV30 and TRBJ1-1; tentatively, D is TRBD1 (5 bases). The CDR3 runs 13 residues. The germline V and J ends were trimmed by 2 bases and 3 bases, with 10 bases remaining between them. Germline V gene lookup returns CDR1 GTSNPN and CDR2 SVGIG (reference sequence). The CDR3 spells CAWSMGRDTEAFF. The CDR3 DNA sequence: TGTGCCTGGAGTATGGGGCGGGACACTGAAGCTTTCTTT.

The rearrangement uses TRBV30 and TRBJ1-1; D possibly corresponds to TRBD1 (6 bases). The CDR3 runs 13 residues. Trimming took off 4 bases at V and 4 bases at J, with 13 bases between the two ends. Germline-derived CDR1 and CDR2 are GTSNPN and SVGIG (reference sequence). This CDR3 is CAWTKDRLTEAFF. The CDR3 DNA reads TGTGCCTGGACCAAAGACAGGCTCACTGAAGCTTTCTTT.